The text below deals with one T cell receptor beta chain. This entry is derived from a study of T-cell reconstitution after alpha-beta-depleted transplantation in children. Preparing the TCRbeta library involved the use of unique molecular identifiers. TCRdb itself ran the PCR reads through MiXCR, one entry per CDR3 protein. The repertoire holds approximately 630,000 distinct CDR3 sequences, with around 14% as singletons. V lost 2 bases and J 2 bases, leaving 11 bases between the germline ends. Germline CDR1 and CDR2: SGHRS and YFSETQ. The CDR3 sequence is 15 residues long. The chain is built from TRBV5-1 and TRBJ1-5; D might be TRBD1 (6 bases). The source material was PBMCs, sampled before TCRalphabeta/CD19-depleted stem cell transplant. The clonotype was recovered from a girl under 10 years old with congenital amegakaryocytic thrombocytopenia, due to receive a stem cell transplant. CDR3 in amino acids: CASSLSGDRNQPQHF. DNA for the CDR3: TGCGCCAGCAGCTTATCAGGGGATCGCAATCAGCCCCAGCATTTT.